One sample yielded the 17 T cell receptor beta chains listed below, sequenced in a study of cytomegalovirus exposure and HLA in healthy donors. A multiplex PCR was run with 60 Vbeta primers and 13 Jbeta primers. The protocol was immunoSEQ multiplex PCR, while the TCRdb copy is restricted to in-frame clones and leaves out a portion. The sample lists 210,000 or so clones, approximately 82% occurring once. The sequenced sample was PBMCs. These receptors all stem from a young man in good health and CMV-seronegative.

This chain joins TRBV9 and TRBJ2-2, with TRBD1 matching over 9 bases. CDR1 SGDLS and CDR2 YYNGEE come from the germline V gene. The CDR3 has 15 residues. The junction had 5 bases not matched to a gene; V was cut back by 5 bases and J by 3 bases. The CDR3 DNA is TGTGCCAGCAGGGGGGACAGGGACTACACCGGGGAGCTGTTTTTT. Its translation is CASRGDRDYTGELFF.

The chain carries TRBV25-1 and TRBJ2-1; D possibly corresponds to TRBD2 (6 bases). The CDR3 is 15 amino acids. V shed 2 bases and J shed 9 bases, with 17 bases lying between them. Germline V CDR1 and CDR2: MGHDK, SYGVNS. CDR3 protein: CASSEKSGFATEQFF. The DNA of the CDR3 is TGTGCCAGCAGTGAAAAGAGCGGGTTTGCTACTGAGCAGTTCTTC.

The chain couples TRBV28 to TRBJ1-4, with 10 bases matching TRBD1. V shed 7 bases, J shed 7 bases, and the junction held 9 bases outside the gene matches. The CDR3 loop spans 15 amino acids. Per the germline V gene, CDR1 is MDHEN and CDR2 is SYDVKM. For the CDR3, the DNA is TGTGCCAGCACCGATCGAGGACAGGGGGGTGAAAAACTGTTTTTT. As protein: CASTDRGQGGEKLFF.

This clone showed up just once. The genes are TRBV5-6 and TRBJ2-7, with 15 bases matching TRBD2. Germline CDR1 is SGHDT and CDR2 is YYEEEE. This CDR3 has 16 residues. V was clipped by 4 bases and J by 6 bases; unmatched bases: 8. This CDR3 is CASSITWTSGRGEQYF. DNA for the CDR3: TGTGCCAGCAGCATAACCTGGACTAGCGGGAGGGGCGAGCAGTACTTC.

In DNA form, the CDR3 reads TGTGCCAGCAGCTCCTGGACAGGGGAATATGAGCAGTTCTTC. Translated: CASSSWTGEYEQFF. The chain recombines TRBV7-2 with TRBJ2-1, with 9 nucleotides matching TRBD1. Germline V gene sequence: CDR1 SGHTA, CDR2 FQGNSA. This CDR3 has 14 amino acids. V lost 4 bases and J lost 8; bases outside the gene matches: 6.

The chain uses TRBV2 and TRBJ2-1, with TRBD2 matching over 8 bases. Germline assignment: CDR1 SNHLY and CDR2 FYNNEI. The CDR3 contains 13 residues. The ends lost 7 bases at V and 5 bases at J; junction bases unmatched: 4. CDR3 in amino acids: CASMGLGNNEQFF. The DNA of the CDR3 is TGTGCCAGCATGGGACTAGGGAACAATGAGCAGTTCTTC.

CDR3 in DNA: TGTGCTAGTGGCTCCACTGGCGGGAGCTCCTACAATGAGCAGTTCTTC. Translated, it gives CASGSTGGSSYNEQFF. This rearrangement joins TRBV12-5 to TRBJ2-1, with 7 bases fitting TRBD2. Per germline, CDR1 LGHNT and CDR2 FRNRAP. J lost 0 bases, V lost 6 bases, and 8 bases had no gene match. This CDR3 has 16 amino acids.

The chain carries TRBV6-1 and TRBJ2-7; D unresolved. Germline V gene lookup returns CDR1 MNHNS and CDR2 SASEGT. V lost 9 bases to trimming and J lost 0 bases, with 9 bases between them. CDR3 length: 12 amino acids. The CDR3 reads CASRSYSYEQYF. The CDR3, as DNA: TGTGCCAGTAGAAGCTACTCCTACGAGCAGTACTTC.

The gene calls are TRBV5-1 and TRBJ2-1; weak D call: TRBD1 (6 bases). The V gene lost 3 bases and the J gene lost 8 bases, with 21 bases spanning the gap. The length of the CDR3 is 16 residues. Per the germline V gene, CDR1 is SGHRS and CDR2 is YFSETQ. The CDR3 loop reads CASSYLQGIDGDEQFF. The CDR3 nucleotides are TGCGCCAGCAGCTACCTTCAGGGGATAGATGGGGATGAGCAGTTCTTC.

The J gene is TRBJ2-1, the V gene TRBV19, with TRBD1 matching over 8 bases. Germline trimming cut 2 bases from V and 8 bases from J; bases unmatched to any gene: 5. The V gene's germline CDR1 is LNHDA and CDR2 SQIVND (reference sequence). The CDR3 is 14 amino acids. CDR3 region: CASSIRGQVDEQFF. CDR3 nucleotides: TGTGCCAGTAGTATAAGGGGACAGGTAGATGAGCAGTTCTTC.

This chain joins TRBV7-8 and TRBJ2-3, with 8 bases identical to TRBD1. Germline V gene sequence: CDR1 SGHVS, CDR2 FQNEAQ. The CDR3 sequence is 14 residues long. The V and J ends lost 10 bases and 3 bases, in that order; junction bases with no gene match: 9. The CDR3 is CAIARGRRTDTQYF. In DNA, the CDR3 is TGTGCCATCGCCAGGGGGCGTCGGACAGATACGCAGTATTTT.

The chain is built from TRBV5-1 and TRBJ2-5, with TRBD1 matching over 10 bases. Germline V lookup: CDR1 SGHRS, CDR2 YFSETQ. This CDR3 contains 15 residues. V lost 4 bases to trimming and J lost 5 bases; unmatched junction nucleotides: 8. CDR3 coding DNA: TGCGCCAGCAGCCGGAAGACAGGGGGCGAGGAGACCCAGTACTTC. Its translation is CASSRKTGGEETQYF.

The V and J genes are TRBV7-8 and TRBJ1-1, with D possibly TRBD1 on 5 matching bases. The CDR3 is 16 residues long. V shed 5 bases and J shed 2 bases, with 18 bases lying between them. Germline values: CDR1 SGHVS, CDR2 FQNEAQ. The CDR3 region has the DNA TGTGCCAGCAGCCACCTAGCGTCGGGGGAAAACACTGAAGCTTTCTTT. Its protein product is CASSHLASGENTEAFF. The full variable domain, completed using reference TRBV7-8 and TRBJ1-1, is GAGVSQSPRYKVAKRGQDVALRCDPISGHVSLFWYQQALGQGPEFLTYFQNEAQLDKSGLPSDRFFAERPEGSVSTLKIQRTQQEDSAVYLCASSHLASGENTEAFFGQGTRLTVV.

J is TRBJ2-1 and V is TRBV2, with D perhaps TRBD2 (6 bases). CDR1 is SNHLY, CDR2 FYNNEI, per germline. The CDR3 runs 12 residues. Between the trimmed V and J ends, which lost 1 base and 14 bases, there was a span of 12 bases. CDR3 DNA sequence: TGTGCCAGCAGTGAAGGGGGCGGCGGGGAGTTCTTC. Translated, it gives CASSEGGGGEFF.

The rearrangement links TRBV7-2 to TRBJ2-7; D might be TRBD2 (6 bases). V was trimmed by 2 bases and J by 5 bases, leaving 13 bases between them. The CDR3 sequence is 14 residues long. Germline values: CDR1 SGHTA, CDR2 FQGNSA. The CDR3 DNA is TGTGCCAGCAGCTTATCCGGGAGCAACCACGAGCAGTACTTC. Protein: CASSLSGSNHEQYF. The variable domain in full, completed from reference TRBV7-2 and TRBJ2-7, reads GAGVSQSPSNKVTEKGKDVELRCDPISGHTALYWYRQSLGQGLEFLIYFQGNSAPDKSGLPSDRFSAERTGGSVSTLTIQRTQQEDSAVYLCASSLSGSNHEQYFGPGTRLTVT.

The rearrangement joins TRBV30 to TRBJ2-2, with 10 bases aligning to TRBD2. This CDR3 region has 17 residues. Germline trimming cut 5 bases from V and 5 bases from J; bases unmatched to any gene: 14. In germline, CDR1 is GTSNPN, CDR2 SVGIG (reference sequence). This CDR3 is CAWVGRASGSRTGELFF. Written as DNA, the CDR3 is TGTGCCTGGGTGGGCCGGGCTAGCGGGAGTAGGACCGGGGAGCTGTTTTTT.

The rearrangement links TRBV28 to TRBJ1-1, with 7 bases fitting TRBD1. The CDR3 length is 13 residues. V lost 7 bases and J lost 4; bases outside the gene matches: 6. CDR1 and CDR2 from the germline V gene are MDHEN and SYDVKM. DNA of the CDR3: TGTGCCAGCACCTCAGGGGGTATCACTGAAGCTTTCTTT. It translates to CASTSGGITEAFF. The full variable domain, its missing parts supplied by reference TRBV28 and TRBJ1-1, is DVKVTQSSRYLVKRTGEKVFLECVQDMDHENMFWYRQDPGLGLRLIYFSYDVKMKEKGDIPEGYSVSREKKERFSLILESASTNQTSMYLCASTSGGITEAFFGQGTRLTVV.